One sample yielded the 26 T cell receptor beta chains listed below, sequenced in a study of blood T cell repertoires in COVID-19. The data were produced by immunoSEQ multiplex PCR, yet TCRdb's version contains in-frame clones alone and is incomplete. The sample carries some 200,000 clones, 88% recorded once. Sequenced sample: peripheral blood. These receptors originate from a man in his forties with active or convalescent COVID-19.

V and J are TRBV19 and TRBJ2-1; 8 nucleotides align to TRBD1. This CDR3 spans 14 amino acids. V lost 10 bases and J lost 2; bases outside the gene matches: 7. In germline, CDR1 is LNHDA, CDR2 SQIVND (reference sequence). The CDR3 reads CATRGTGAYNEQFF. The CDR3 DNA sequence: TGTGCCACCCGAGGGACAGGCGCCTACAATGAGCAGTTCTTC.

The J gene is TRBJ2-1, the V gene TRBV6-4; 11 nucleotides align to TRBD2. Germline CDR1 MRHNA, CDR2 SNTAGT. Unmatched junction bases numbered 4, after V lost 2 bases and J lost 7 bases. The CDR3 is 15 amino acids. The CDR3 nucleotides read TGTGCCAGCAGTGACGTAGCGGGGGGGCGAAATGAGCAGTTCTTC. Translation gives CASSDVAGGRNEQFF.

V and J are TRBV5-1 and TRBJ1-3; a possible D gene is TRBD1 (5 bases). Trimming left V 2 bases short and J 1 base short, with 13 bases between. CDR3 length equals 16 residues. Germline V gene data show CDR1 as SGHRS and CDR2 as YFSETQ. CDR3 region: CASSLSGDHSGNTIYF. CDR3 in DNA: TGCGCCAGCAGCTTATCGGGGGACCATTCTGGAAACACCATATATTTT.

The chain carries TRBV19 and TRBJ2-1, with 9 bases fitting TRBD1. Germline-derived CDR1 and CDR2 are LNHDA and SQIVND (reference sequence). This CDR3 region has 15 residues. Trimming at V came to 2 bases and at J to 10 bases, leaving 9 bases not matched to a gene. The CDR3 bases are TGTGCCAGTAGTATAATGGGGACAGGGCAACGCGAGCAGTTCTTC. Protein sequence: CASSIMGTGQREQFF. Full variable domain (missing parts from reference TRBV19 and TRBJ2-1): DGGITQSPKYLFRKEGQNVTLSCEQNLNHDAMYWYRQDPGQGLRLIYYSQIVNDFQKGDIAEGYSVSREKKESFPLTVTSAQKNPTAFYLCASSIMGTGQREQFFGPGTRLTVL.

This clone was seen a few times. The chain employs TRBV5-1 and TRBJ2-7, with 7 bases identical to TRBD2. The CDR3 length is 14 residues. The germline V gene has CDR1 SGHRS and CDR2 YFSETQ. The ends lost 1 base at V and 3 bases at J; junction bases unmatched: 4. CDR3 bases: TGCGCCAGCAGCTTGCGGGACTATAACTACGAGCAGTACTTC. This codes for CASSLRDYNYEQYF.

CDR3 sequence: CASSLDPGSYNEQFF. CDR3 in DNA: TGTGCCAGCAGCTTGGACCCAGGCTCCTACAATGAGCAGTTCTTC. This sequence joins TRBV5-4 and TRBJ2-1; unclear D gene. CDR3 length equals 15 residues. CDR1 SGHNT and CDR2 YYREEE come from the germline V gene (reference sequence). Trimming removed 0 bases from V and 0 bases from J, with 7 bases in between.

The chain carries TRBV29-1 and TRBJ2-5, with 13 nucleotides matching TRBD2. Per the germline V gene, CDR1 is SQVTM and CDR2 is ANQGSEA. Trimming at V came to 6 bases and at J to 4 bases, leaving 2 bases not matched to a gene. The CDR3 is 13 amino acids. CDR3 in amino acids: CSVGLAGVETQYF. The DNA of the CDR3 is TGCAGCGTAGGACTAGCGGGAGTAGAGACCCAGTACTTC.

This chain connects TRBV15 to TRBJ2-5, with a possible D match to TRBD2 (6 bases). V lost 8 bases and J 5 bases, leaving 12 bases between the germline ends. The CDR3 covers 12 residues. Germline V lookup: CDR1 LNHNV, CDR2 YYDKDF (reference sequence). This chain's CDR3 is CATQLGGETQYF. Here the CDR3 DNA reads TGTGCCACCCAGCTGGGGGGTGAGACCCAGTACTTC.

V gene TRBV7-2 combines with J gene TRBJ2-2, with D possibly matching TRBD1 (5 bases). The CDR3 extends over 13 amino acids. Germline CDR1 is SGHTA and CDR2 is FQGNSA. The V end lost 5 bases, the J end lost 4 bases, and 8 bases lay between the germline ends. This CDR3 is CASSLRGTGELFF. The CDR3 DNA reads TGTGCCAGCAGCCTTAGGGGCACCGGGGAGCTGTTTTTT.

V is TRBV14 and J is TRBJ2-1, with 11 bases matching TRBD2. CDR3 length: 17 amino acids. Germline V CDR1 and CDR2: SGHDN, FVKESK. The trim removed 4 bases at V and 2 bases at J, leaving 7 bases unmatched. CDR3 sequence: CASSPLIAGGPYNEQFF. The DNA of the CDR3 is TGTGCCAGCAGCCCCCTTATAGCGGGGGGGCCCTACAATGAGCAGTTCTTC.

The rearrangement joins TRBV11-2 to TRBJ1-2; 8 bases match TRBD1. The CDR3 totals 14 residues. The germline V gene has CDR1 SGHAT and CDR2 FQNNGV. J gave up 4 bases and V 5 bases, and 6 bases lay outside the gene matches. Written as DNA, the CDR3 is TGTGCCAGCAGCCCCGCCGGGACAGGCTATGGCTACACCTTC. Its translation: CASSPAGTGYGYTF.

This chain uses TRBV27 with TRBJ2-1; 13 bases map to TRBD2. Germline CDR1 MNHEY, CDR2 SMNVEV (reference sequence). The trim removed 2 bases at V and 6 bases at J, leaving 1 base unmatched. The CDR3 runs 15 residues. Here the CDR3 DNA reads TGTGCCAGCAGTTTAAGACTAGCGGGAGGCAATGAGCAGTTCTTC. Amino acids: CASSLRLAGGNEQFF.

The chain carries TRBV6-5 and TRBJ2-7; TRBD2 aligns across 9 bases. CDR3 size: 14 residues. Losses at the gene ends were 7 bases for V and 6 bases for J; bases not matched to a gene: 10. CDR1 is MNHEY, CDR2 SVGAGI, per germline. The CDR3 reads CASNGGRASGEQYF. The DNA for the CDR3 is TGTGCCAGCAATGGCGGGAGGGCCTCCGGCGAGCAGTACTTC.

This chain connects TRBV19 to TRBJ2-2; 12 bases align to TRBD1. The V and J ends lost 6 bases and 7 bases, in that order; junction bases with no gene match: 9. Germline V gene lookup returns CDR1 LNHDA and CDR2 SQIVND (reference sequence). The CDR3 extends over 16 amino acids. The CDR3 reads CASSHRDRGLVGELFF. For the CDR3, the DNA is TGTGCCAGTAGCCACCGGGACAGGGGGCTCGTCGGGGAGCTGTTTTTT.

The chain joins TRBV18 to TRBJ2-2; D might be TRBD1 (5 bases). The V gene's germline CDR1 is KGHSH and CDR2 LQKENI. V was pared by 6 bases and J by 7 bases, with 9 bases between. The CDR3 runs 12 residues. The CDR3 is CASSQGGGELFF. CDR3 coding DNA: TGTGCCAGCTCGCAGGGTGGCGGGGAGCTGTTTTTT.

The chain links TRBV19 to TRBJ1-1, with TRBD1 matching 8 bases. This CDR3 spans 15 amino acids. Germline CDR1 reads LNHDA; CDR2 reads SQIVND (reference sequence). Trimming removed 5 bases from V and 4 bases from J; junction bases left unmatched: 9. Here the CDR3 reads CASSARTGRTTEAFF. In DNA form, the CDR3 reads TGTGCCAGTAGTGCCCGGACAGGGCGGACCACTGAAGCTTTCTTT. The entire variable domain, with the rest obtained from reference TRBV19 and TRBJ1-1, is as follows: DGGITQSPKYLFRKEGQNVTLSCEQNLNHDAMYWYRQDPGQGLRLIYYSQIVNDFQKGDIAEGYSVSREKKESFPLTVTSAQKNPTAFYLCASSARTGRTTEAFFGQGTRLTVV.

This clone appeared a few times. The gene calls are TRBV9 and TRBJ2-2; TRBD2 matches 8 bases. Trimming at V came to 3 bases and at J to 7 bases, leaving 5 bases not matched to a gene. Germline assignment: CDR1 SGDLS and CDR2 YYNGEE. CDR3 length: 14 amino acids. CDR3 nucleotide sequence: TGTGCCAGCAGCGCGACTAGCGAGGGCGGGGAGCTGTTTTTT. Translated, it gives CASSATSEGGELFF.

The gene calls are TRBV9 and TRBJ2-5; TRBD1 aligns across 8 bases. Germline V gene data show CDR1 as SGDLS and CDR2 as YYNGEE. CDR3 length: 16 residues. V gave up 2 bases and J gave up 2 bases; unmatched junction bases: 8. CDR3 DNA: TGTGCCAGCAGCGTTCAAATAGGACAGGGACAAGAGACCCAGTACTTC. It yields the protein CASSVQIGQGQETQYF. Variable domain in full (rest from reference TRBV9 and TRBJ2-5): DSGVTQTPKHLITATGQRVTLRCSPRSGDLSVYWYQQSLDQGLQFLIQYYNGEERAKGNILERFSAQQFPDLHSELNLSSLELGDSALYFCASSVQIGQGQETQYFGPGTRLLVL.

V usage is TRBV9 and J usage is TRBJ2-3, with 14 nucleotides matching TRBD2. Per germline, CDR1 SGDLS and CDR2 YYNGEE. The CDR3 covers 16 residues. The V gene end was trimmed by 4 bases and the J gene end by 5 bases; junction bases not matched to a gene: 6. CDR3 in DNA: TGTGCCAGCAGCCCGAGACTAGCGGGGGGGATAGATACGCAGTATTTT. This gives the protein CASSPRLAGGIDTQYF. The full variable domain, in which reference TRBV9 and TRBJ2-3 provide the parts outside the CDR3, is DSGVTQTPKHLITATGQRVTLRCSPRSGDLSVYWYQQSLDQGLQFLIQYYNGEERAKGNILERFSAQQFPDLHSELNLSSLELGDSALYFCASSPRLAGGIDTQYFGPGTRLTVL.

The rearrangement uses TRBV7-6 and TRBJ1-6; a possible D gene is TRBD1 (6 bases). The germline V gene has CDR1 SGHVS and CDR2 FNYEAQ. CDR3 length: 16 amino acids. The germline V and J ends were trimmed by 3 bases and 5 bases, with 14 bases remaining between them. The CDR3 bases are TGTGCCAGCAGCTTCGGCCAGGGGTTGAATAATTCACCCCTCCACTTT. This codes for CASSFGQGLNNSPLHF.

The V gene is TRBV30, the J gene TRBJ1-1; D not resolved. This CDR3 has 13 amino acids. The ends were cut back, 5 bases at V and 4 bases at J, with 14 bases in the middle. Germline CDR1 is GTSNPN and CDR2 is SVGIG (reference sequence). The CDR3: CAWYRGEGTEAFF. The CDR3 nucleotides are TGTGCCTGGTATAGAGGCGAGGGCACTGAAGCTTTCTTT.

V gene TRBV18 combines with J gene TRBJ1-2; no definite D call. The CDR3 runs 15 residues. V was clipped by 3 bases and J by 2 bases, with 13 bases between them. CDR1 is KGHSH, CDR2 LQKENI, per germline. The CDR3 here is CASSPPWQRNYGYTF. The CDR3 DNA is TGTGCCAGCTCACCCCCGTGGCAGCGGAACTATGGCTACACCTTC. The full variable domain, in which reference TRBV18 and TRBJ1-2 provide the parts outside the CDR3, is NAGVMQNPRHLVRRRGQEARLRCSPMKGHSHVYWYRQLPEEGLKFMVYLQKENIIDESGMPKERFSAEFPKEGPSILRIQQVVRGDSAAYFCASSPPWQRNYGYTFGSGTRLTVV.

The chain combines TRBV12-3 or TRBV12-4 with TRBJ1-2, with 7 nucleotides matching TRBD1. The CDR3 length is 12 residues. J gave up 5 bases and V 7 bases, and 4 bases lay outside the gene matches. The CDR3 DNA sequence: TGTGCCAGCATGCGGACAGGATATGGCTACACCTTC. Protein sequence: CASMRTGYGYTF.

The CDR3 DNA reads TGTGCCAGCAAGGGGGGGTCGACGGGGACCCAGTACTTC. Translating it yields CASKGGSTGTQYF. This sequence joins TRBV12-3 or TRBV12-4 and TRBJ2-5; TRBD2 is a possible D gene (7 bases). The CDR3 sequence is 13 residues long. V lost 7 bases and J 7 bases, leaving 16 bases between the germline ends.

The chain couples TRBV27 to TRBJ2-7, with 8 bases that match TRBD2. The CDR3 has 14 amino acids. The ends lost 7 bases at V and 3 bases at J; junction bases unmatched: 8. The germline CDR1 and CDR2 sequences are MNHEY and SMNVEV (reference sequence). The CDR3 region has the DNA TGTGCCAGCACCCCGAGCGGGAGAAACTACGAGCAGTACTTC. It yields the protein CASTPSGRNYEQYF.

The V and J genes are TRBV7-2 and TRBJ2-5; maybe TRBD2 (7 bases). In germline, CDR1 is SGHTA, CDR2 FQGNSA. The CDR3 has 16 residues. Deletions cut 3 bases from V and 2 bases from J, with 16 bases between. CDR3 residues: CASSLVGGPPQETQYF. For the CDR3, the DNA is TGTGCCAGCAGCTTGGTGGGGGGGCCGCCTCAAGAGACCCAGTACTTC.